This passage covers 23 T cell receptor beta chains from one sample sequenced in a study of T-cell memory formation after mild COVID-19. From the 5' RACE reads, TCRdb called clonotypes with MiXCR, one entry per CDR3 protein. The repertoire holds under 200,000 distinct CDR3 sequences, with 9.5% to 13% as singletons. The sample was PBMCs or a T cell subset sorted from them (not recorded which). The receptors derive from a man aged 18 to 30 who had mild COVID-19 (a few samples of this study predate the infection). Cell type and time point are not known.

This clonotype was detected a few times. The rearrangement links TRBV7-9 to TRBJ2-5; D unresolved. The CDR3 spans 11 residues. The V end lost 5 bases, the J end lost 7 bases, and 8 bases lay between the germline ends. Germline CDR1 is SEHNR and CDR2 is FQNEAQ (reference sequence). This CDR3 reads CASSRWGTQYF. DNA of the CDR3: TGTGCCAGCAGCCGATGGGGGACCCAGTACTTC.

This chain links TRBV16 with TRBJ1-3; D may be TRBD1 (5 bases). CDR1 is KGHSY, CDR2 FQNENV, per germline. Trimming took off 3 bases at V and 0 bases at J, with 12 bases between the two ends. This CDR3 comprises 16 residues. As DNA, the CDR3 is TGTGCCAGCAGCCATATGGGACTTAACTCTGGAAACACCATATATTTT. This encodes CASSHMGLNSGNTIYF.

Ten or more counts support this clonotype. V is TRBV5-6 and J is TRBJ2-3; 10 nucleotides align to TRBD2. There are 13 residues in the CDR3. Losses at the gene ends were 8 bases for V and 4 bases for J; bases not matched to a gene: 4. In germline, CDR1 is SGHDT, CDR2 YYEEEE. CDR3 amino acids: CASTSGVADTQYF. In DNA, the CDR3 is TGTGCCAGTACTAGCGGGGTAGCAGATACGCAGTATTTT.

About this clonotype itself: No conserved phenylalanine or tryptophan ends this CDR3, so it is likely a read error. Because the CDR3's place on the DNA is in doubt, the DNA is left out and the CDR3 is given as listed by TCRdb. This chain joins TRBV20-1 and TRBJ1-4; the table's D call, TRBD1, was not checked against the DNA. The length of the CDR3 is 15 amino acids, counting both ends. Germline V lookup: CDR1 DFQATT, CDR2 SNEGSKA (reference sequence). CDR3: CSARDPTGQGTLILY.

This clonotype occurred once. CDR3 DNA sequence: TGTGCCAGCAGTTTATTAGGACAGGGGGCAGGTGGCTACACCTTC. The encoded protein is CASSLLGQGAGGYTF. The rearrangement links TRBV28 to TRBJ1-2; 11 nucleotides agree with TRBD1. V trimming: 1 base; J trimming: 7 bases; junction bases outside the gene matches: 5. The CDR3 sequence is 15 residues long. Germline V gives CDR1 MDHEN, CDR2 SYDVKM.

In this sample, this clonotype turned up a few times. This chain joins TRBV7-2 and TRBJ2-3; D remains ambiguous. Germline CDR1 reads SGHTA; CDR2 reads FQGNSA. V was cut by 5 bases and J by 0 bases, with 9 bases left in between. This CDR3 contains 14 residues. CDR3 sequence: CASSQGSSTDTQYF. CDR3 coding DNA: TGTGCCAGCAGCCAAGGGTCTAGCACAGATACGCAGTATTTT.

This clonotype was counted ten times or more. This rearrangement joins TRBV5-1 to TRBJ2-7; D uncertain. This CDR3 is 13 amino acids long. Looked up from germline, CDR1 is SGHRS and CDR2 is YFSETQ. The V and J ends lost 0 bases and 4 bases respectively, with 8 bases between them. CDR3 DNA: TGCGCCAGCAGCTTGGACTTCGGGTACGAGCAGTACGTC. Protein sequence: CASSLDFGYEQYV.

The genes are TRBV5-1 and TRBJ2-2; D not certain. Trimming pared 4 bases from V and 5 bases from J, leaving 15 bases between. The germline gives CDR1 SGHRS, CDR2 YFSETQ. The CDR3 runs 15 residues. In DNA form, the CDR3 reads TGCGCCAGCAGCAAGGAAGGGCAGGTTACCGGGGAGCTGTTTTTT. Translation: CASSKEGQVTGELFF.

The V call is TRBV20-1, the J call TRBJ2-5; D uncertain. The CDR3 covers 10 residues. Trimming removed 4 bases at V and 5 bases at J, with 5 bases between. The V gene's germline CDR1 is DFQATT and CDR2 SNEGSKA (reference sequence). CDR3 DNA sequence: TGCAGTGCTAATAAGGAGACCCAGTACTTC. Amino acids: CSANKETQYF.

The chain carries TRBV6-5 and TRBJ2-3; 9 bases are shared with TRBD2. Trimming cost V 2 bases and J 7 bases; bases outside gene matches: 10. Germline values: CDR1 MNHEY, CDR2 SVGAGI. The CDR3 consists of 16 residues. The CDR3 sequence is CASSYRAGGPSNTQYF. Written as DNA, the CDR3 is TGTGCCAGCAGTTACCGGGCGGGGGGGCCGAGCAATACGCAGTATTTT.

The chain employs TRBV20-1 and TRBJ2-5, with 10 bases aligning to TRBD2. J lost 3 bases, V lost 0 bases, and 4 bases had no gene match. The CDR3 consists of 15 residues. From germline, CDR1 is DFQATT and CDR2 SNEGSKA (reference sequence). The CDR3 DNA follows: TGCAGTGCTAGAGAATCCAGCGGGGGGGAAGAGACCCAGTACTTC. This sequence encodes CSARESSGGEETQYF.

This clonotype was detected only a few times. The rearrangement links TRBV6-1 to TRBJ2-5, with D tentatively TRBD2 (7 bases). CDR1 is MNHNS, CDR2 SASEGT, per germline. The CDR3 runs to 15 residues. Trimming stripped 5 bases from V and 8 bases from J, with 21 bases between. The CDR3 loop is CASSPNPGGPVTQYF. Written as DNA, the CDR3 is TGTGCCAGCAGTCCAAACCCGGGGGGCCCCGTTACCCAGTACTTC.

The chain combines TRBV6-5 with TRBJ1-1; D not resolved. V lost 9 bases to trimming and J lost 4 bases, with 3 bases between them. This CDR3 contains 9 residues. Germline V gene data show CDR1 as MNHEY and CDR2 as SVGAGI. CDR3 nucleotides: TGTGCCAGTTCCACTGAAGCTTTCTTT. Its protein product is CASSTEAFF.

This clonotype has more than one count but fewer than ten. This chain links TRBV7-2 with TRBJ1-1, with a tentative D call TRBD1 (5 bases). There are 14 residues in the CDR3. V was pared by 7 bases and J by 4 bases, with 16 bases between. Germline-derived CDR1 and CDR2 are SGHTA and FQGNSA. The chain's CDR3 is CASTQITGGTEAFF. Written as DNA, the CDR3 is TGTGCCAGCACCCAAATAACAGGCGGCACTGAAGCTTTCTTT.

CDR3 in DNA: TGCGCCAGCAGTGCCGGACAGATGAATCAGCCCCAGCATTTT. Protein sequence: CASSAGQMNQPQHF. The J gene is TRBJ1-5, the V gene TRBV10-2, with D possibly being TRBD1 (6 bases). This CDR3 comprises 14 residues. V was clipped by 4 bases and J by 4 bases, with 11 bases between them. The germline V gene has CDR1 WSHSY and CDR2 SAAADI.

This clonotype was recorded many times. The V gene is TRBV7-2, the J gene TRBJ2-7, with a tentative D call TRBD1 (6 bases). The CDR3 sequence is 12 residues long. The germline CDR1 and CDR2 sequences are SGHTA and FQGNSA. V was shortened by 5 bases and J by 3 bases, with 8 bases between the two germline ends. Here the CDR3 DNA reads TGTGCCAGCAGCCTACAGGGCTACGAGCAGTACTTC. This gives the protein CASSLQGYEQYF.

This clonotype came up many times. This chain uses TRBV7-9 with TRBJ1-2, with unresolved D. The V end was cut by 1 base, the J end by 4 bases, with 7 bases between. CDR1 is SEHNR and CDR2 is FQNEAQ in the germline V gene (reference sequence). The CDR3 sequence is 13 residues long. The CDR3 bases are TGTGCCAGCAGCTTAGAGGTCAGCTATGGCTACACCTTC. Protein product: CASSLEVSYGYTF.

This clonotype was recorded at least ten times. The V call is TRBV10-3, the J call TRBJ2-5; 8 bases match TRBD1. Germline assignment: CDR1 ENHRY and CDR2 SYGVKD. The V segment lost 5 bases and the J segment 0 bases; nucleotides outside the gene matches: 2. This CDR3 contains 14 residues. The CDR3 spells CAISLTGDQETQYF. In DNA form, the CDR3 reads TGTGCCATCAGTTTGACAGGGGACCAAGAGACCCAGTACTTC.

This chain links TRBV5-6 with TRBJ1-1; D call uncertain. Trimming shortened V by 2 bases and J by 6 bases, and 8 bases separated the two germline ends. CDR3 length: 12 residues. CDR1 is SGHDT and CDR2 is YYEEEE in the germline V gene. The CDR3 DNA sequence: TGTGCCAGCAGCTTCCAGGCGGCTGAAGCTTTCTTT. This gives the protein CASSFQAAEAFF.

The V call is TRBV6-5, the J call TRBJ2-7, with D perhaps matching TRBD1 or TRBD2 (7 bases each). Germline-derived CDR1 and CDR2 are MNHEY and SVGAGI. With 0 bases removed from V and 6 bases from J, the gap between germline ends came to 15 bases. CDR3 length: 15 residues. The CDR3 region has the DNA TGTGCCAGCAGTTACTCGAGTACAGGGGAGGGCGAGCAGTACTTC. Translation gives CASSYSSTGEGEQYF.

This clonotype was observed a handful of times. This rearrangement joins TRBV5-1 to TRBJ1-2; D ambiguous. The CDR3 totals 16 residues. Trimming pared 7 bases from V and 0 bases from J, leaving 19 bases between. From germline, CDR1 is SGHRS and CDR2 YFSETQ. Here the CDR3 DNA reads TGCGCCAGCTGGCTGGACGGAATTAACGCTAACTATGGCTACACCTTC. This encodes CASWLDGINANYGYTF.

This clonotype appeared a few times. The chain links TRBV4-2 to TRBJ1-1; no reliable D call. The CDR3 spans 14 residues. CDR1 and CDR2 (germline): LGHNA, YNFKEQ. Trimming stripped 2 bases from V and 2 bases from J, with 9 bases between. CDR3 coding DNA: TGTGCCAGCAGCCAACGGTTGATAAACACTGAAGCTTTCTTT. Its protein product is CASSQRLINTEAFF.

This clonotype was seen ten or more times. The chain has TRBV5-1 and TRBJ2-7, with D possibly matching TRBD1 (6 bases). From germline, CDR1 is SGHRS and CDR2 YFSETQ. This CDR3 has 15 residues. With 4 bases removed from V and 5 bases from J, the gap between germline ends came to 19 bases. In nucleotides, the CDR3 is TGCGCCAGCAGCCGCAGGGTGGGGGCGAGCCACGAGCAGTACTTC. Translated, it gives CASSRRVGASHEQYF.